A single sample is the source of the 26 T cell receptor beta chains below, sequenced in a study of blood T cell repertoires in COVID-19. Assay: immunoSEQ multiplex PCR; the TCRdb copy retains only in-frame clones and omits some. Of about 220,000 clones listed, 65% to 90% are singletons. The sequenced material came from peripheral blood. These receptors were collected from a woman in her 70s with COVID-19, enrolled during active disease.

This chain links TRBV6-5 with TRBJ2-1; no clear D gene. Trimming cost V 4 bases and J 0 bases, with 10 bases left between them. CDR1 MNHEY and CDR2 SVGAGI come from the germline V gene. The CDR3 runs to 15 residues. The CDR3 spells CASSSVRSSYNEQFF. Here the CDR3 DNA reads TGTGCCAGCAGTTCCGTTAGGAGCTCCTACAATGAGCAGTTCTTC.

This chain joins TRBV12-3 or TRBV12-4 and TRBJ1-3; no reliable D call. This CDR3 spans 12 amino acids. V lost 8 bases and J 3 bases, leaving 8 bases between the germline ends. The CDR3 coding sequence is TGTGCCAGCGCCAGGTTTGGAAACACCATATATTTT. Amino acids: CASARFGNTIYF.

This clone has a handful of counts. The chain joins TRBV4-2 to TRBJ1-5; maybe TRBD1 (6 bases). The CDR3 consists of 17 residues. Per germline, CDR1 LGHNA and CDR2 YNFKEQ. V lost 0 bases and J 8 bases, leaving 20 bases between the germline ends. CDR3 bases: TGTGCCAGCAGCCAAGATCGTGGCGGGCAGGGGCTTGAGCCCCAGCATTTT. Its protein is CASSQDRGGQGLEPQHF.

CDR3 protein: CATEAGGPGDTQYF. The CDR3 DNA sequence: TGTGCCACCGAGGCGGGGGGGCCTGGAGATACGCAGTATTTT. The V call is TRBV24-1, the J call TRBJ2-3; 9 nucleotides agree with TRBD2. Germline V lookup: CDR1 KGHDR, CDR2 SFDVKD. The J segment lost 5 bases and the V segment lost 9 bases, leaving 8 bases of the junction unmatched. The CDR3 is 14 residues long.

The V and J genes are TRBV5-5 and TRBJ1-4; D gene unclear. Germline assignment: CDR1 SGHKS and CDR2 YYEKEE (reference sequence). Deletions cut 2 bases from V and 0 bases from J, with 14 bases between. The CDR3 spans 17 residues. The chain's CDR3 is CASSLMINTPTNEKLFF. The DNA of the CDR3 is TGTGCCAGCAGCTTAATGATTAATACACCAACTAATGAAAAACTGTTTTTT.

The count of this clone is one. The chain recombines TRBV5-1 with TRBJ2-7; 9 nucleotides match TRBD2. V lost 0 bases and J lost 0; bases outside the gene matches: 4. The CDR3 length is 16 residues. Germline values: CDR1 SGHRS, CDR2 YFSETQ. In DNA form, the CDR3 reads TGCGCCAGCAGCTTGGCGTCTAGCGGGGCCTCCTACGAGCAGTACTTC. Protein: CASSLASSGASYEQYF.

The chain carries TRBV7-2 and TRBJ1-2, with D uncertain. Germline CDR1 and CDR2: SGHTA and FQGNSA. V was pared by 2 bases and J by 2 bases, with 6 bases between. CDR3 length equals 13 residues. In DNA, the CDR3 is TGTGCCAGCAGCTTACAGAAAAACTATGGCTACACCTTC. As protein: CASSLQKNYGYTF. Combining the CDR3 with reference TRBV7-2 and TRBJ1-2 gives the whole variable domain GAGVSQSPSNKVTEKGKDVELRCDPISGHTALYWYRQSLGQGLEFLIYFQGNSAPDKSGLPSDRFSAERTGGSVSTLTIQRTQQEDSAVYLCASSLQKNYGYTFGSGTRLTVV.

The chain employs TRBV5-5 and TRBJ2-7, with D possibly TRBD1 on 6 matching bases. The CDR3 is 14 residues long. Germline-derived CDR1 and CDR2 are SGHKS and YYEKEE (reference sequence). Trimming stripped 3 bases from V and 5 bases from J, with 15 bases between. The CDR3 DNA sequence: TGTGCCAGCAGCTCCTATAGGGGGAAGGACGAGCAGTACTTC. This sequence encodes CASSSYRGKDEQYF.

The chain couples TRBV19 to TRBJ1-3; the D gene is possibly TRBD1 (5 bases). Trimming left V 7 bases short and J 7 bases short, with 14 bases between. CDR1 and CDR2 from the germline V gene are LNHDA and SQIVND (reference sequence). CDR3 size: 13 residues. The CDR3 is CASMARERNTIYF. CDR3 DNA sequence: TGTGCCAGTATGGCCAGGGAAAGGAACACCATATATTTT.

V and J are TRBV29-1 and TRBJ1-1; D is possibly TRBD1 (6 bases). CDR3 length: 14 residues. Trimming removed 7 bases at V and 1 base at J, with 16 bases between. Germline CDR1 is SQVTM and CDR2 is ANQGSEA. The chain's CDR3 is CSAVTGGANTEAFF. The CDR3 DNA reads as TGCAGCGCTGTGACAGGAGGAGCGAACACTGAAGCTTTCTTT.

This rearrangement joins TRBV7-9 to TRBJ2-3, with 8 positions matching TRBD2. The CDR3 consists of 14 residues. Germline values: CDR1 SEHNR, CDR2 FQNEAQ (reference sequence). Trimming at V came to 4 bases and at J to 4 bases, leaving 4 bases not matched to a gene. The CDR3 is CASSSLGLADTQYF. CDR3 nucleotides: TGTGCCAGCAGCTCCCTGGGACTAGCAGATACGCAGTATTTT.

The rearrangement links TRBV11-1 to TRBJ2-1, with 7 bases lining up with TRBD2. CDR3 length: 14 amino acids. J lost 3 bases, V lost 3 bases, and 2 bases had no gene match. Germline V gene lookup returns CDR1 SGHAT and CDR2 FQDESV (reference sequence). The CDR3 DNA follows: TGTGCCAGCAGCTTCAGCGGGAACTACAATGAGCAGTTCTTC. Its protein product is CASSFSGNYNEQFF.

The chain recombines TRBV3-1 (or the pseudogene TRBV3-2) with TRBJ1-2, with 7 bases that match TRBD1. Per germline, CDR1 LGHDT and CDR2 YNNKEL (reference sequence). This CDR3 has 13 residues. Trimming at V came to 1 base and at J to 4 bases, leaving 0 bases not matched to a gene. The CDR3: CASSQAGGYGYTF. CDR3 bases: TGTGCCAGCAGCCAAGCAGGGGGCTATGGCTACACCTTC.

The V gene is TRBV7-6, the J gene TRBJ2-1, with 12 nucleotides matching TRBD2. This CDR3 is built from 18 residues. Trimming took 5 bases from V and 4 from J; bases not matched to a gene: 12. Germline CDR1 SGHVS, CDR2 FNYEAQ. The CDR3: CASSQRRTGTSGYNEQFF. In DNA form, the CDR3 reads TGTGCCAGCAGCCAACGAAGAACCGGGACTAGCGGGTACAATGAGCAGTTCTTC.

The chain is built from TRBV18 and TRBJ1-2, with D uncertain. Germline V CDR1 and CDR2: KGHSH, LQKENI. Trimming shortened V by 3 bases and J by 0 bases, and 2 bases separated the two germline ends. This CDR3 spans 12 amino acids. CDR3 protein: CASSPANYGYTF. Written as DNA, the CDR3 is TGTGCCAGCTCACCCGCTAACTATGGCTACACCTTC.

In this sample, this clone turned up once. This rearrangement joins TRBV7-8 to TRBJ1-2; weak D call: TRBD1 (6 bases). Trimming took 5 bases from V and 2 from J, leaving 21 bases between them. Germline lookup yields CDR1 SGHVS and CDR2 FQNEAQ. The CDR3 runs 17 residues. DNA of the CDR3: TGTGCCAGCAGCCGAGGACAGCCATTACTGTTAAACTATGGCTACACCTTC. It yields the protein CASSRGQPLLLNYGYTF.

The rearrangement uses TRBV5-5 and TRBJ2-5; 8 nucleotides match TRBD2. The V gene end was trimmed by 5 bases and the J gene end by 0 bases; junction bases not matched to a gene: 9. Germline V CDR1 and CDR2: SGHKS, YYEKEE (reference sequence). The CDR3 spans 16 residues. The CDR3 region has the DNA TGTGCCAGCAGTCAACTAGCGGCCGTGTACCAAGAGACCCAGTACTTC. It encodes CASSQLAAVYQETQYF.

The gene calls are TRBV9 and TRBJ2-5; 7 nucleotides align to TRBD1. This CDR3 is 16 amino acids long. From germline, CDR1 is SGDLS and CDR2 YYNGEE. V dropped 0 bases and J dropped 5; count of bases not matched to a gene: 10. The CDR3 nucleotides read TGTGCCAGCAGCGTAGGACCGGGACAGCACACCGAGACCCAGTACTTC. Protein sequence: CASSVGPGQHTETQYF.

This clone came up once. As DNA, the CDR3 is TGTGCCAGCAGCTTAAGGCGGGGGTTTTCCTACGAGCAGTACTTC. It specifies CASSLRRGFSYEQYF. The chain joins TRBV7-9 to TRBJ2-7; 7 positions match TRBD2. The germline V gene encodes CDR1 SEHNR and CDR2 FQNEAQ (reference sequence). The length of the CDR3 is 15 residues. The J segment lost 1 base and the V segment lost 2 bases, leaving 5 bases of the junction unmatched.

This clone has just one count. This sequence joins TRBV6-2 or TRBV6-3 and TRBJ1-1; 8 bases align to TRBD1. This CDR3 is 15 amino acids long. V trimming: 2 bases; J trimming: 0 bases; junction bases outside the gene matches: 2. The germline V gene encodes CDR1 MNHEY and CDR2 SVGEGT. The CDR3 protein is CASSYTGGLNTEAFF. The CDR3 DNA reads as TGTGCCAGCAGTTACACAGGGGGGCTGAACACTGAAGCTTTCTTT.

This clone was seen only once. Here the CDR3 DNA reads TGTGCCAGCAGCCCCACGCTCTTAAGCGGGAGAAGGTATACGCAGTATTTT. This gives the protein CASSPTLLSGRRYTQYF. V usage is TRBV11-2 and J usage is TRBJ2-3; 8 bases align to TRBD2. This CDR3 is 17 amino acids long. Per the germline V gene, CDR1 is SGHAT and CDR2 is FQNNGV. V gave up 5 bases and J gave up 7 bases; unmatched junction bases: 17.

V is TRBV14 and J is TRBJ2-7; 9 nucleotides line up with TRBD2. Germline V gene lookup returns CDR1 SGHDN and CDR2 FVKESK. The CDR3 spans 15 residues. Unmatched junction bases numbered 6, after V lost 3 bases and J lost 3 bases. The CDR3 is CASSQLSGSSYEQYF. The DNA of the CDR3 is TGTGCCAGCAGCCAGCTTAGCGGGAGTAGCTACGAGCAGTACTTC.

The chain joins TRBV6-2 or TRBV6-3 to TRBJ2-1; 14 nucleotides line up with TRBD2. The germline gives CDR1 MNHEY, CDR2 SVGEGT. The V and J ends lost 2 bases and 10 bases, in that order; junction bases with no gene match: 4. CDR3 length equals 15 residues. The CDR3 spells CASSYGTSGSDEQFF. The CDR3 bases are TGTGCCAGCAGTTACGGGACTAGCGGGAGCGACGAGCAGTTCTTC.

V and J are TRBV5-1 and TRBJ1-4, with TRBD1 as a possible D gene (5 bases). Germline CDR1 is SGHRS and CDR2 is YFSETQ. V lost 3 bases, J lost 5 bases, and 14 bases lay in between. The CDR3 has 15 residues. The CDR3 protein is CASSSITGSNEKLFF. In nucleotides, the CDR3 is TGCGCCAGCAGCTCGATCACAGGTTCAAATGAAAAACTGTTTTTT.

V gene TRBV9 combines with J gene TRBJ2-7; 9 nucleotides align to TRBD1. This CDR3 contains 14 residues. Per germline, CDR1 SGDLS and CDR2 YYNGEE. Trimming took 4 bases from V and 6 from J; bases not matched to a gene: 8. Written as DNA, the CDR3 is TGTGCCAGCAGCCCTCGGACAGGGGAGGCCGAGCAGTACTTC. This codes for CASSPRTGEAEQYF.

The V gene is TRBV2, the J gene TRBJ1-5; no reliable D call. This CDR3 is built from 14 residues. V gave up 0 bases and J gave up 2 bases, with 5 bases separating them. The V gene's germline CDR1 is SNHLY and CDR2 FYNNEI. CDR3 protein: CASSEAPGNQPQHF. CDR3 nucleotides: TGTGCCAGCAGTGAAGCGCCAGGCAATCAGCCCCAGCATTTT.